This T cell receptor (beta chain) was identified in a study of T cell responses to AZD1222 COVID-19 vaccine. The wider study: Investigators merged groups given second doses at roughly 4 or roughly 12 weeks.

The data were produced by immunoSEQ multiplex PCR, yet TCRdb's version contains in-frame clones alone and is incomplete. The table records some 120,000 clones, approximately 83% of them present only once. Germline V gene lookup returns CDR1 SGHRS and CDR2 YFSETQ. The CDR3 contains 16 residues. The V end was cut by 0 bases, the J end by 3 bases, with 15 bases between. Here the sequenced sample was peripheral blood, taken on day 0 of AZD1222 vaccination. This chain uses TRBV5-1 with TRBJ2-5; D may be TRBD1 or TRBD2 (6 bases each). This receptor was taken from an adult in good health. The CDR3 protein is CASSLAGGRNKETQYF. The CDR3 bases are TGCGCCAGCAGCTTGGCCGGGGGCAGAAATAAAGAGACCCAGTACTTC.